This record looks at one T cell receptor beta chain sequence and its context. Its target is not known. This sample is drawn from a study of T cell responses to AZD1222 COVID-19 vaccine. Only in-frame clones appear in the TCRdb table, and some are missing; sequencing was by immunoSEQ multiplex PCR. The sample shows about 48,000 clones, just over 85% of them seen only once. This CDR3 spans 15 amino acids. CDR1 SEHNR and CDR2 FQNEAQ come from the germline V gene (reference sequence). Trimming left V 4 bases short and J 2 bases short, with 15 bases between. Study-wide results and caveats: Spike as a whole was targeted by vaccine-associated CD4 TCRs, dominant at 160-218 and 743-854.

This receptor was taken from an adult who received the AZD1222 COVID-19 vaccine. Sequenced material: peripheral blood, taken 28 days after the second AZD1222 dose. V gene TRBV7-9 combines with J gene TRBJ2-7, with D maybe TRBD2 (6 bases). This chain's CDR3 is CASSSQTRSPYEQYF. For the CDR3, the DNA is TGTGCCAGCAGCTCTCAGACTAGGTCTCCCTACGAGCAGTACTTC. The variable domain in full, completed from reference TRBV7-9 and TRBJ2-7, reads DTGVSQNPRHKITKRGQNVTFRCDPISEHNRLYWYRQTLGQGPEFLTYFQNEAQLEKSRLLSDRFSAERPKGSFSTLEIQRTEQGDSAMYLCASSSQTRSPYEQYFGPGTRLTVT.